The 27 T cell receptor beta chains reported below all come from one sample, sequenced in a study of blood T cells in healthy people across ages. Sample-barcoded 5' priming and a J-beta primer mix drove a second PCR of roughly 7 to 11 cycles. TCRdb itself ran the 5' RACE reads through MiXCR, one entry per CDR3 protein. The data show about 640,000 distinct CDR3 sequences, around 38% seen once. Sequencing was performed on blood. These receptors were taken from an elderly man in good health.

The genes are TRBV11-2 and TRBJ2-7; the D gene is possibly TRBD1 (5 bases). From germline, CDR1 is SGHAT and CDR2 FQNNGV. The CDR3 is 16 amino acids. The V end was cut by 4 bases, the J end by 0 bases, with 16 bases between. CDR3 in amino acids: CASSWTLGKSSYEQYF. Written as DNA, the CDR3 is TGTGCCAGCAGCTGGACACTGGGCAAGAGCTCCTACGAGCAGTACTTC. Based on the CDR3 plus reference TRBV11-2 and TRBJ2-7, the full variable domain is EAGVAQSPRYKIIEKRQSVAFWCNPISGHATLYWYQQILGQGPKLLIQFQNNGVVDDSQLPKDRFSAERLKGVDSTLKIQPAKLEDSAVYLCASSWTLGKSSYEQYFGPGTRLTVT.

The chain links TRBV5-1 to TRBJ2-3; D remains ambiguous. CDR1 SGHRS and CDR2 YFSETQ come from the germline V gene. V lost 1 base and J 3 bases, leaving 6 bases between the germline ends. The CDR3 contains 13 residues. The CDR3 DNA follows: TGCGCCAGCAGCTTGTACAAAACAGATACGCAGTATTTT. Its translation is CASSLYKTDTQYF.

This clonotype was counted many times. This chain joins TRBV14 and TRBJ2-3, with D unclear. CDR3 size: 13 residues. V was clipped by 1 base and J by 3 bases, with 5 bases between them. Germline V gene lookup returns CDR1 SGHDN and CDR2 FVKESK. CDR3 loop: CASSQAATDTQYF. As DNA, the CDR3 is TGTGCCAGCAGCCAAGCAGCAACAGATACGCAGTATTTT. The complete variable domain, with remaining parts taken from reference TRBV14 and TRBJ2-3, reads EAGVTQFPSHSVIEKGQTVTLRCDPISGHDNLYWYRRVMGKEIKFLLHFVKESKQDESGMPNNRFLAERTGGTYSTLKVQPAELEDSGVYFCASSQAATDTQYFGPGTRLTVL.

This clonotype was observed a few times. The rearrangement uses TRBV19 and TRBJ2-1; 10 nucleotides align to TRBD2. V dropped 8 bases and J dropped 4; count of bases not matched to a gene: 8. In germline, CDR1 is LNHDA, CDR2 SQIVND (reference sequence). This CDR3 contains 15 residues. In DNA, the CDR3 is TGTGCCAGTGCATGGGGACTAGCGCCGTACAATGAGCAGTTCTTC. The encoded protein is CASAWGLAPYNEQFF.

This clonotype has only a few counts. J is TRBJ2-3 and V is TRBV2, with D perhaps TRBD2 (5 bases). Germline lookup yields CDR1 SNHLY and CDR2 FYNNEI. The ends were cut back, 4 bases at V and 5 bases at J, with 13 bases in the middle. This CDR3 region has 14 residues. The CDR3 region has the DNA TGTGCCAGCAGTGTTGGGGTGGGGAGAGATACGCAGTATTTT. It is translated as CASSVGVGRDTQYF. The full variable domain, with the rest looked up from reference TRBV2 and TRBJ2-3, is EPEVTQTPSHQVTQMGQEVILRCVPISNHLYFYWYRQILGQKVEFLVSFYNNEISEKSEIFDDQFSVERPDGSNFTLKIRSTKLEDSAMYFCASSVGVGRDTQYFGPGTRLTVL.

The chain links TRBV24-1 to TRBJ2-7; TRBD1 agrees at 7 bases. Germline-derived CDR1 and CDR2 are KGHDR and SFDVKD. The CDR3 length is 16 residues. Trimming at V came to 4 bases and at J to 1 base, leaving 9 bases not matched to a gene. Here the CDR3 DNA reads TGTGCCACCAGTGACTCAATACAGGGGCAATCCTACGAGCAGTACTTC. Its translation: CATSDSIQGQSYEQYF.

In regard to this clonotype: One end of the junction fails to match germline, which may point to a read error. This chain links TRBV4-1 with TRBJ1-2; D ambiguous. This CDR3 region has 17 residues. In germline, CDR1 is MGHRA, CDR2 YSYEKL. DNA for the CDR3: TGCGCCGGCAGCCAAGCAGTCAGACGGAACTCCAACTATGGCTACACCTTC. This encodes CAGSQAVRRNSNYGYTF.

CDR3 amino acids: CASSRQVSYEQFF. The DNA of the CDR3 is TGTGCCAGCTCAAGGCAGGTGTCCTACGAGCAGTTCTTC. The chain joins TRBV12-3 or TRBV12-4 to TRBJ2-1; unclear D gene. Trimming shortened V by 8 bases and J by 10 bases, and 18 bases separated the two germline ends. The CDR3 runs to 13 residues.

This clonotype was observed a single time. The V call is TRBV15, the J call TRBJ2-7; TRBD1 aligns across 9 bases. From germline, CDR1 is LNHNV and CDR2 YYDKDF (reference sequence). Germline trimming cut 0 bases from V and 7 bases from J; bases unmatched to any gene: 7. The CDR3 is made up of 15 amino acids. The CDR3 coding sequence is TGTGCCACCAGCAGAGATCGGGACAGGGCCAATGAGCAGTACTTC. Encoded protein: CATSRDRDRANEQYF.

This chain joins TRBV5-6 and TRBJ2-6; perhaps TRBD2 as D (5 bases). Trimming pared 4 bases from V and 5 bases from J, leaving 10 bases between. CDR3 length: 14 residues. Germline V gene lookup returns CDR1 SGHDT and CDR2 YYEEEE. CDR3 bases: TGTGCCAGCAGCCCTATCGGGAGGGCCAACGTCCTGACTTTC. It translates to CASSPIGRANVLTF.

The chain is built from TRBV9 and TRBJ2-5; D possibly corresponds to TRBD1 (5 bases). Trimming cost V 4 bases and J 5 bases, with 15 bases left between them. Germline V gene sequence: CDR1 SGDLS, CDR2 YYNGEE. CDR3 length equals 14 residues. CDR3 residues: CASSSGRVGETQYF. CDR3 coding DNA: TGTGCCAGCAGCTCAGGCAGGGTTGGCGAGACCCAGTACTTC.

This clonotype was seen a few times. J is TRBJ2-1 and V is TRBV5-5, with TRBD2 matching 8 bases. The J call may be mistaken, given a closer DNA end match to TRBJ2-7. This CDR3 spans 15 amino acids. CDR1 SGHKS and CDR2 YYEKEE come from the germline V gene (reference sequence). The CDR3 region has the DNA TGTGCCAGCAGTAATAGCGGGACGTCATACAATGAGCAGTACTTC. It translates to CASSNSGTSYNEQYF.

The chain combines TRBV30 with TRBJ2-1; maybe TRBD1 (6 bases). Per germline, CDR1 GTSNPN and CDR2 SVGIG (reference sequence). This CDR3 is built from 12 residues. V was pared by 2 bases and J by 10 bases, with 12 bases between. CDR3 nucleotides: TGTGCCTGGAGTCCACAGGGCTCCGAGCAGTTCTTC. Residues: CAWSPQGSEQFF.

This sequence joins TRBV2 and TRBJ2-7; D is possibly TRBD1 (6 bases). The CDR3 extends over 14 amino acids. The V gene's germline CDR1 is SNHLY and CDR2 FYNNEI. Deletions cut 8 bases from V and 0 bases from J, with 14 bases between. CDR3 region: CASGARGHSYEQYF. In nucleotides, the CDR3 is TGTGCCAGCGGGGCCAGGGGTCACTCCTACGAGCAGTACTTC.

The rearrangement joins TRBV15 to TRBJ1-1; 7 nucleotides align to TRBD1. The ends lost 0 bases at V and 7 bases at J; junction bases unmatched: 8. This CDR3 comprises 15 residues. Germline CDR1 LNHNV, CDR2 YYDKDF (reference sequence). The CDR3 nucleotides are TGTGCCACCAGCAGAGATCTGGGCAGGACAGGTGAAGCTTTCTTT. Its translation: CATSRDLGRTGEAFF. Based on the CDR3 plus reference TRBV15 and TRBJ1-1, the full variable domain is DAMVIQNPRYQVTQFGKPVTLSCSQTLNHNVMYWYQQKSSQAPKLLFHYYDKDFNNEADTPDNFQSRRPNTSFCFLDIRSPGLGDTAMYLCATSRDLGRTGEAFFGQGTRLTVV.

The chain joins TRBV6-2 or TRBV6-3 to TRBJ2-3, with 8 bases matching TRBD2. Per germline, CDR1 MNHEY and CDR2 SVGEGT. Unmatched junction bases numbered 10, after V lost 0 bases and J lost 8 bases. There are 16 residues in the CDR3. The CDR3 DNA sequence: TGTGCCAGCAGTTACTCCGGGGGGGCCGTTTTGGGTACGCAGTATTTT. This codes for CASSYSGGAVLGTQYF.

V is TRBV11-2 and J is TRBJ2-3; TRBD2 matches at 11 bases. Germline V lookup: CDR1 SGHAT, CDR2 FQNNGV. The CDR3 has 17 residues. V lost 6 bases and J lost 5; bases outside the gene matches: 13. CDR3 nucleotide sequence: TGTGCCAGCAGTCTAGGGGTGTCTAGCGGGGGGATAGATACGCAGTATTTT. Protein: CASSLGVSSGGIDTQYF.

The rearrangement uses TRBV3-1 and TRBJ2-7; 9 bases map to TRBD1. J gave up 0 bases and V 0 bases, and 12 bases lay outside the gene matches. The CDR3 covers 19 residues. CDR1 and CDR2 (germline): LGHDT, YNNKEL (reference sequence). The CDR3: CASSQDHPGQGHNSYEQYF. In DNA, the CDR3 is TGTGCCAGCAGCCAAGATCATCCGGGACAGGGTCACAACTCCTACGAGCAGTACTTC.

The chain recombines TRBV5-1 with TRBJ2-3; a possible D gene is TRBD1 (5 bases). The V end lost 0 bases, the J end lost 0 bases, and 11 bases lay between the germline ends. CDR1 is SGHRS, CDR2 YFSETQ, per germline. The CDR3 consists of 16 residues. The CDR3, as DNA: TGCGCCAGCAGCTTGGGCGGACACAAAAGCACAGATACGCAGTATTTT. This gives the protein CASSLGGHKSTDTQYF.

For this clonotype: A much larger clone sits a single nucleotide away, making a read error possible. This chain links TRBV20-1 with TRBJ2-5; D unresolved. Trimming took off 3 bases at V and 11 bases at J, with 25 bases between the two ends. CDR1 is DFQATT and CDR2 is SNEGSKA in the germline V gene (reference sequence). The CDR3 loop spans 15 amino acids. As DNA, the CDR3 is TGCAGTGCTAGGAACAAGGACCGACCTTACAATGAGCAGTACTTC. Amino acids: CSARNKDRPYNEQYF.

This clonotype was counted between two and nine times. The V and J genes are TRBV7-9 and TRBJ2-7; 7 bases align to TRBD1. V was pared by 4 bases and J by 5 bases, with 11 bases of the junction left unmatched. This CDR3 is 15 amino acids long. CDR1 and CDR2 from the germline V gene are SEHNR and FQNEAQ (reference sequence). The CDR3 DNA sequence: TGTGCCAGCAGCTCCCCTCGACAGGGCCCCAACGAGCAGTACTTC. Protein: CASSSPRQGPNEQYF.

There are a few counts of this clonotype. The chain employs TRBV7-9 and TRBJ2-1; the match to TRBD2 covers 14 bases. Germline V CDR1 and CDR2: SEHNR, FQNEAQ (reference sequence). The CDR3 extends over 18 amino acids. After removal of 5 bases from V and 2 bases from J, the junction contained 8 bases not matched to a gene. CDR3 residues: CASSPTGTSGSTYNEQFF. For the CDR3, the DNA is TGTGCCAGCAGCCCAACCGGGACTAGCGGGAGTACCTACAATGAGCAGTTCTTC.

This clonotype was observed a few times. The V and J genes are TRBV29-1 and TRBJ1-1; 7 nucleotides match TRBD1. J gave up 4 bases and V 3 bases, and 11 bases lay outside the gene matches. Germline CDR1 reads SQVTM; CDR2 reads ANQGSEA. The CDR3 runs 15 residues. The CDR3 DNA reads TGCAGCGTTGATAGGGGGCAGGGGCGGGTCACTGAAGCTTTCTTT. This gives the protein CSVDRGQGRVTEAFF.

This clonotype was recorded once. The chain is built from TRBV18 and TRBJ2-2; possibly TRBD1 or TRBD2 for D (5 bases each). This CDR3 has 18 amino acids. Germline V gene data show CDR1 as KGHSH and CDR2 as LQKENI. Trimming shortened V by 0 bases and J by 2 bases, and 16 bases separated the two germline ends. The CDR3 DNA follows: TGTGCCAGCTCACCACCGGGACGCCAGGACAAAAACACCGGGGAGCTGTTTTTT. Protein: CASSPPGRQDKNTGELFF.

The gene calls are TRBV28 and TRBJ1-4, with D possibly TRBD1 on 6 matching bases. The V gene lost 6 bases and the J gene lost 8 bases, with 16 bases spanning the gap. The CDR3 has 14 residues. CDR1 MDHEN and CDR2 SYDVKM come from the germline V gene. CDR3: CASRLGGAGEKLFF. For the CDR3, the DNA is TGTGCCAGCAGACTTGGGGGGGCTGGGGAAAAACTGTTTTTT.

This clonotype turned up a few times. CDR3 sequence reads: CASGHVQRTTDTQYF. In nucleotides, the CDR3 is TGTGCCAGCGGCCATGTGCAGCGGACCACAGATACGCAGTATTTT. The chain employs TRBV6-6 and TRBJ2-3, with D perhaps TRBD2 (5 bases). Germline V gene lookup returns CDR1 MNHNY and CDR2 SVGAGI (reference sequence). The germline V and J ends were trimmed by 8 bases and 2 bases, with 17 bases remaining between them. The CDR3 runs to 15 residues.

The J gene is TRBJ2-7, the V gene TRBV7-2; possible D gene TRBD1, 5 bases. Trimming pared 3 bases from V and 0 bases from J, leaving 18 bases between. CDR3 length: 17 amino acids. Germline CDR1 and CDR2: SGHTA and FQGNSA. CDR3 residues: CASSLVGAGLSSYEQYF. The CDR3 coding sequence is TGTGCCAGCAGCTTGGTCGGAGCAGGGCTGAGCTCCTACGAGCAGTACTTC.